Shown below are 17 T cell receptor beta chains from a single sample sequenced in a study of cytomegalovirus exposure and HLA in healthy donors. PCR amplification relied on 60 Vbeta primers (plus 13 Jbeta primers). Method: immunoSEQ multiplex PCR; TCRdb's copy keeps in-frame clones and lacks some. The repertoire holds 110,000 or so clones, approximately 80% seen once, with 4.5% to 5% in the top ten. Source material: PBMCs. These receptors came from a middle-aged man in good health and CMV-seropositive.

The J gene is TRBJ1-5, the V gene TRBV4-1; D is unresolved. The CDR3 has 15 residues. CDR1 and CDR2 from the germline V gene are MGHRA and YSYEKL. With 0 bases removed from V and 7 bases from J, the gap between germline ends came to 13 bases. The chain's CDR3 is CASSQDLSFRQPQHF. The CDR3 coding sequence is TGCGCCAGCAGCCAAGATCTATCCTTTCGGCAGCCCCAGCATTTT.

The V call is TRBV6-6, the J call TRBJ2-3; the D gene is possibly TRBD2 (5 bases). Germline V gene data show CDR1 as MNHNY and CDR2 as SVGAGI (reference sequence). The CDR3 spans 15 residues. The V and J ends lost 4 bases and 0 bases respectively, with 11 bases between them. The CDR3 nucleotides read TGTGCCAGCAGTTCTACTAGAAAGAGCACAGATACGCAGTATTTT. Translation: CASSSTRKSTDTQYF.

V usage is TRBV6-6 and J usage is TRBJ2-3; D might be TRBD2 (5 bases). CDR1 MNHNY and CDR2 SVGAGI come from the germline V gene (reference sequence). This CDR3 is 15 amino acids long. Trimming took 2 bases from V and 2 from J, leaving 11 bases between them. CDR3 amino acids: CASSYRAGPTDTQYF. The DNA of the CDR3 is TGTGCCAGCAGTTACAGGGCGGGCCCCACAGATACGCAGTATTTT.

This sequence joins TRBV7-9 and TRBJ2-7; 13 bases fit TRBD2. This CDR3 spans 15 amino acids. V lost 1 base to trimming and J lost 5 bases; unmatched junction nucleotides: 2. Germline V gene data show CDR1 as SEHNR and CDR2 as FQNEAQ (reference sequence). The CDR3 DNA sequence: TGTGCCAGCAGCTTAGTGACTAGCGGGAGGAACGAGCAGTACTTC. It specifies CASSLVTSGRNEQYF.

CDR3 loop: CAWALGLAGPGELFF. The CDR3 coding sequence is TGTGCCTGGGCCCTGGGGCTAGCGGGGCCCGGGGAGCTGTTTTTT. V usage is TRBV30 and J usage is TRBJ2-2, with 9 bases aligning to TRBD2. V was pared by 5 bases and J by 6 bases, with 10 bases of the junction left unmatched. CDR3 size: 15 residues. The germline gives CDR1 GTSNPN, CDR2 SVGIG (reference sequence).

The chain is built from TRBV5-1 and TRBJ1-5, with TRBD1 as a possible D gene (6 bases). Germline CDR1 reads SGHRS; CDR2 reads YFSETQ. V was clipped by 0 bases and J by 0 bases, with 10 bases between them. This CDR3 has 16 amino acids. Here the CDR3 reads CASSLEGGYSNQPQHF. As DNA, the CDR3 is TGCGCCAGCAGCTTGGAAGGGGGATATAGCAATCAGCCCCAGCATTTT.

This clone was detected once. The chain combines TRBV6-5 with TRBJ1-1; 9 bases line up with TRBD1. Germline-derived CDR1 and CDR2 are MNHEY and SVGAGI. CDR3 size: 12 residues. V shed 5 bases and J 11 bases; nucleotides not matched to a gene: 6. CDR3 nucleotide sequence: TGTGCCAGCAGTGGGACAGGGAGGTGGGCTTTCTTT. It yields the protein CASSGTGRWAFF.

The table lists this clone with a few counts. The V gene is TRBV2, the J gene TRBJ2-1, with unresolved D. The CDR3 runs 16 residues. The germline CDR1 and CDR2 sequences are SNHLY and FYNNEI. V lost 4 bases and J lost 2, with 15 bases in between. In DNA form, the CDR3 reads TGTGCCAGCAGTGTGCCTGCCCCCCGGGCCTACAATGAGCAGTTCTTC. Translation: CASSVPAPRAYNEQFF.

V gene TRBV5-1 combines with J gene TRBJ2-7, with D perhaps TRBD2 (5 bases). Trimming took off 3 bases at V and 7 bases at J, with 20 bases between the two ends. CDR1 SGHRS and CDR2 YFSETQ come from the germline V gene. The CDR3 contains 15 residues. The CDR3 loop reads CASSSREISSEEQYF. CDR3 bases: TGCGCCAGCAGCTCACGGGAAATCTCCTCCGAAGAGCAGTACTTC.

This chain joins TRBV7-2 and TRBJ2-7; TRBD2 agrees at 16 bases. This CDR3 has 17 residues. With V trimmed by 7 bases and J by 7 bases, 13 bases remained unmatched. The germline CDR1 and CDR2 sequences are SGHTA and FQGNSA. CDR3 DNA sequence: TGTGCCAGCACCCACCCCGGGACTAGCGGGAGGGCGCGGGAGCAGTACTTC. Its protein product is CASTHPGTSGRAREQYF.

Only a few counts were recorded for this clone. This sequence joins TRBV12-5 and TRBJ2-3, with 10 bases matching TRBD2. Germline values: CDR1 LGHNT, CDR2 FRNRAP. Unmatched junction bases numbered 8, after V lost 2 bases and J lost 3 bases. The CDR3 has 17 amino acids. The CDR3: CASGLPLLAGTTDTQYF. In DNA, the CDR3 is TGTGCTAGTGGTTTGCCTCTACTAGCGGGGACGACAGATACGCAGTATTTT.

The gene calls are TRBV21-1 and TRBJ2-7; the table's D call TRBD1 went unverified against the DNA. TRBV21-1 is a pseudogene locus. This CDR3 spans 14 amino acids. The CDR3 nucleotides read TGTGCCAGCAGCAACCCGGGCAGGGCGAGCGAGCAGTACTTC. As protein: CASSNPGRASEQYF.

The rearrangement links TRBV10-2 to TRBJ2-3; D unresolved. This CDR3 contains 12 residues. Germline CDR1 is WSHSY and CDR2 is SAAADI. V was shortened by 6 bases and J by 6 bases, with 10 bases between the two germline ends. CDR3 loop: CASSADGDTQYF. The CDR3 DNA sequence: TGCGCCAGCAGCGCAGACGGGGATACGCAGTATTTT.

This chain links TRBV7-2 with TRBJ1-6, with 9 positions matching TRBD1. The J segment lost 10 bases and the V segment lost 4 bases, leaving 11 bases of the junction unmatched. Germline CDR1 is SGHTA and CDR2 is FQGNSA. This CDR3 is built from 16 residues. As DNA, the CDR3 is TGTGCCAGCAGCTCGCCGTCGACAGGGGGTAACTCACCCCTCCACTTT. It is translated as CASSSPSTGGNSPLHF.

The V call is TRBV5-1, the J call TRBJ2-3; TRBD2 agrees at 8 bases. Germline values: CDR1 SGHRS, CDR2 YFSETQ. There are 15 residues in the CDR3. J lost 8 bases, V lost 3 bases, and 11 bases had no gene match. The CDR3 sequence: CASSSGGLENVTQYF. The CDR3 DNA sequence: TGCGCCAGCAGCTCGGGGGGACTAGAAAATGTTACGCAGTATTTT.

This chain connects TRBV6-1 to TRBJ2-3, with 13 bases identical to TRBD2. Germline V gives CDR1 MNHNS, CDR2 SASEGT. Germline trimming cut 8 bases from V and 4 bases from J; bases unmatched to any gene: 6. The CDR3 spans 15 residues. The CDR3 protein is CASQMTSGGPDTQYF. CDR3 coding DNA: TGTGCCAGCCAAATGACTAGCGGGGGGCCAGATACGCAGTATTTT.

The table lists this clone with a few counts. V is TRBV10-3 and J is TRBJ2-7; 12 nucleotides agree with TRBD2. CDR3 length equals 14 residues. V lost 5 bases to trimming and J lost 6 bases; unmatched junction nucleotides: 5. CDR1 and CDR2 from the germline V gene are ENHRY and SYGVKD. Here the CDR3 DNA reads TGTGCCATCAGTAGACTAGCGGGAGAGGGCGAGCAGTACTTC. Translated, it gives CAISRLAGEGEQYF.